Below, 13 T cell receptor beta chains from the same sample are listed, as sequenced in a study of T cell repertoires in cytomegalovirus infection (dated by TCRdb to about 2019). TCRdb names Illumina HiSeq 1500 as the instrument used. Through fastp at Q25 and MiXCR, TCRdb rebuilt clones from the public reads, retaining in-frame beta chains. Records with the same CDR3 protein are collapsed into one entry carrying the most frequent genes and DNA. Counted in this sample were around 290,000 distinct CDR3 sequences; about 26% of them appeared once. The ten largest clones capture 14% of the sample. Sequenced sample: PBMCs. These receptors all stem from a human donor in good health (CMV status not recorded). Some clones in this sample may be carry-over from other donors' samples.

The table lists this clonotype with a few counts. The chain combines TRBV5-4 with TRBJ2-5; the D gene is possibly TRBD1 (5 bases). The germline V gene encodes CDR1 SGHNT and CDR2 YYREEE (reference sequence). The V gene lost 4 bases and the J gene lost 2 bases, with 6 bases spanning the gap. The CDR3 loop spans 12 amino acids. The CDR3 is CASSDRQETQYF. The CDR3 nucleotides are TGTGCCAGCAGCGACAGACAAGAGACCCAGTACTTC.

The gene calls are TRBV6-1 and TRBJ2-6, with D possibly being TRBD2 (7 bases). The CDR3 runs 15 residues. The germline gives CDR1 MNHNS, CDR2 SASEGT. The V gene lost 11 bases and the J gene lost 2 bases, with 16 bases spanning the gap. CDR3 residues: CAVGAGATGANVLTF. CDR3 DNA sequence: TGTGCCGTGGGGGCGGGGGCGACTGGGGCCAACGTCCTGACTTTC.

The V gene is TRBV7-2, the J gene TRBJ2-6, with D perhaps TRBD1 (6 bases). V shed 4 bases and J shed 2 bases, with 9 bases lying between them. Germline loops: CDR1 SGHTA, CDR2 FQGNSA. The CDR3 length is 15 residues. CDR3 region: CASSYTGTGANVLTF. The CDR3 coding sequence is TGTGCCAGCAGCTATACAGGGACTGGGGCCAACGTCCTGACTTTC. The full variable domain, with the rest looked up from reference TRBV7-2 and TRBJ2-6, is GAGVSQSPSNKVTEKGKDVELRCDPISGHTALYWYRQSLGQGLEFLIYFQGNSAPDKSGLPSDRFSAERTGGSVSTLTIQRTQQEDSAVYLCASSYTGTGANVLTFGAGSRLTVL.

This clonotype was detected a few times. A read error may produce the germline difference seen at one junction end. The chain uses TRBV4-1 and TRBJ2-1; TRBD2 is a possible D gene (6 bases). CDR3 length: 16 residues. Germline-derived CDR1 and CDR2 are MGHRA and YSYEKL. The CDR3 sequence is CASSQDPSDSYTEQFF. CDR3 DNA: TGCGCCAGCAGCCAAGATCCTAGCGACTCCTACACTGAGCAGTTCTTC.

This clonotype has ten or more counts. V is TRBV7-2 and J is TRBJ1-1; a possible D gene is TRBD1 (5 bases). The CDR3 extends over 14 amino acids. V lost 6 bases, J lost 4 bases, and 15 bases lay in between. Germline V gene sequence: CDR1 SGHTA, CDR2 FQGNSA. The CDR3 bases are TGTGCCAGCAGTCTTGGGACTACTTCCACTGAAGCTTTCTTT. As protein: CASSLGTTSTEAFF. The full variable domain, rest sourced from reference TRBV7-2 and TRBJ1-1, is GAGVSQSPSNKVTEKGKDVELRCDPISGHTALYWYRQSLGQGLEFLIYFQGNSAPDKSGLPSDRFSAERTGGSVSTLTIQRTQQEDSAVYLCASSLGTTSTEAFFGQGTRLTVV.

This clonotype was recorded at least ten times. The chain couples TRBV6-2 or TRBV6-3 to TRBJ2-3; D is possibly TRBD1 (5 bases). Germline lookup yields CDR1 MNHEY and CDR2 SVGEGT. The V and J ends lost 0 bases and 8 bases respectively, with 18 bases between them. The CDR3 extends over 16 amino acids. CDR3 in DNA: TGTGCCAGCAGTTACTCGTCAGGGTCCATGTCCCCTACGCAGTATTTT. Its translation is CASSYSSGSMSPTQYF.

This chain links TRBV7-6 with TRBJ1-6; D call uncertain. V lost 1 base, J lost 7 bases, and 11 bases lay in between. Germline V CDR1 and CDR2: SGHVS, FNYEAQ. The CDR3 is 15 residues long. In DNA form, the CDR3 reads TGTGCCAGCAGCTTAGGGCAAAGCGGAAATTCACCCCTCCACTTT. Residues: CASSLGQSGNSPLHF.

The chain joins TRBV5-8 to TRBJ1-4, with 12 positions matching TRBD1. Germline-derived CDR1 and CDR2 are SGHTS and YDEGEE. Trimming took 2 bases from V and 7 from J; bases not matched to a gene: 6. This CDR3 spans 16 amino acids. CDR3 DNA sequence: TGTGCCAGCAGCTTCGGGACAGGGGGCGAGGGTGAAAAACTGTTTTTT. It yields the protein CASSFGTGGEGEKLFF.

This clonotype was seen only a few times. This chain links TRBV7-2 with TRBJ1-4; possible D gene TRBD1, 5 bases. CDR3 length: 15 residues. V was clipped by 1 base and J by 7 bases, with 13 bases between them. Germline V gives CDR1 SGHTA, CDR2 FQGNSA. The CDR3 region is CASSLVAQGFEKLFF. The CDR3 nucleotides are TGTGCCAGCAGCTTAGTTGCCCAGGGATTTGAAAAACTGTTTTTT.

This clonotype occurred many times. This chain joins TRBV7-8 and TRBJ2-5, with 12 bases identical to TRBD2. The CDR3 runs to 16 residues. V shed 3 bases, J shed 1 base, and the junction held 3 bases outside the gene matches. Germline CDR1 SGHVS, CDR2 FQNEAQ. CDR3 in DNA: TGTGCCAGCAGCTTTCTGGGACTAGCGGGCCAAGAGACCCAGTACTTC. Residues: CASSFLGLAGQETQYF.

The rearrangement uses TRBV3-1 and TRBJ2-5, with D perhaps matching TRBD1 (6 bases). Germline V gene lookup returns CDR1 LGHDT and CDR2 YNNKEL (reference sequence). Deletions cut 3 bases from V and 4 bases from J, with 18 bases between. There are 16 residues in the CDR3. The CDR3 DNA reads TGTGCCAGCAGCCAGGAACCGGGACAAAGAGGAGAGACCCAGTACTTC. Residues: CASSQEPGQRGETQYF.

Only a few counts were recorded for this clonotype. The V and J genes are TRBV15 and TRBJ1-5, with TRBD1 as a possible D gene (5 bases). Germline CDR1 is LNHNV and CDR2 is YYDKDF (reference sequence). Trimming took 3 bases from V and 7 from J, leaving 7 bases between them. The CDR3 length is 12 residues. The DNA for the CDR3 is TGTGCCACCAGCAGGACAGAACAGCCCCAGCATTTT. Amino acids: CATSRTEQPQHF.

This clonotype occurred a few times. V usage is TRBV28 and J usage is TRBJ1-5; 7 nucleotides match TRBD1. The CDR3 is 16 residues long. The V gene end was trimmed by 5 bases and the J gene end by 1 base; junction bases not matched to a gene: 8. Germline-derived CDR1 and CDR2 are MDHEN and SYDVKM. The CDR3 nucleotides are TGTGCCAGCAGTCCCTACAGGGGTTTGAGCAATCAGCCCCAGCATTTT. Its protein product is CASSPYRGLSNQPQHF.